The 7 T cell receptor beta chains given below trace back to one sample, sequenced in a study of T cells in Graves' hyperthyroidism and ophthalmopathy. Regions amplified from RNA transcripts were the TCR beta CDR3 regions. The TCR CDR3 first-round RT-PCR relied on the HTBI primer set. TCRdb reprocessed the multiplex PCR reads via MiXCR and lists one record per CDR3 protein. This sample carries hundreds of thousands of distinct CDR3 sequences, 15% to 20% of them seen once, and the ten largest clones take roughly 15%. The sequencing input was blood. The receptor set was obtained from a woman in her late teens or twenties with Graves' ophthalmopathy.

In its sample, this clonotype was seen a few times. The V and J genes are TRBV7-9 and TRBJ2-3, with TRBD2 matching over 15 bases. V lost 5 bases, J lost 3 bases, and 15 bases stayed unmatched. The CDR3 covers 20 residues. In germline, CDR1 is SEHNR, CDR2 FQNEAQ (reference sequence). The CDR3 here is CASSPLGGGLAGGPTDTQYF. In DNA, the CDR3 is TGTGCCAGCAGCCCCCTCGGGGGTGGACTAGCGGGAGGGCCGACAGATACGCAGTATTTT.

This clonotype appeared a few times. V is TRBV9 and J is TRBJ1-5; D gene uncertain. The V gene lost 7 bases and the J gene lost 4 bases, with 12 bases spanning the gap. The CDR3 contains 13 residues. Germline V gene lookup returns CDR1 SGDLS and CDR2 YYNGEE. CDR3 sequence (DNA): TGTGCCAGCGGTCCAGGAACTAATCAGCCCCAGCATTTT. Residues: CASGPGTNQPQHF.

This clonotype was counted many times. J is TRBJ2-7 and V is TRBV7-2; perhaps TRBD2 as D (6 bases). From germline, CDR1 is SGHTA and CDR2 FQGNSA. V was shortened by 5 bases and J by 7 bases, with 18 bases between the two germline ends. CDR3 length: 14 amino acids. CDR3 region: CASSARLVGGEQYF. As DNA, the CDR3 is TGTGCCAGCAGCGCTCGACTGGTCGGGGGTGAGCAGTACTTC.

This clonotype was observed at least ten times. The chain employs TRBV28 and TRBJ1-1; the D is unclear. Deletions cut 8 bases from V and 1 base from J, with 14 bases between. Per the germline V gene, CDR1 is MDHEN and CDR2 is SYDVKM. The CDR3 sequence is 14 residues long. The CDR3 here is CASGLFGRNTEAFF. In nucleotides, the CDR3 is TGTGCCAGCGGGCTTTTCGGCAGGAACACTGAAGCTTTCTTT.

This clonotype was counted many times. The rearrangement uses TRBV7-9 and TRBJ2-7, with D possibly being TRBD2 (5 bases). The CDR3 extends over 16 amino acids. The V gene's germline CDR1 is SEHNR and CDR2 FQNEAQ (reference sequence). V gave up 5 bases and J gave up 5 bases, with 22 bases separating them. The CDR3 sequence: CASSLRSEGKVHEQYF. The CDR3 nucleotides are TGTGCCAGCAGCCTTCGGTCCGAGGGCAAAGTCCACGAGCAGTACTTC.

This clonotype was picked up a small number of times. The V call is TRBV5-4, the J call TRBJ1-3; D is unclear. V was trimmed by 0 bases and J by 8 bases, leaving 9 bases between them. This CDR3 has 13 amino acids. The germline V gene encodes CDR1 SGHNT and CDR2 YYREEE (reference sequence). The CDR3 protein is CASSLAGWDTIYF. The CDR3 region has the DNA TGTGCCAGCAGCTTGGCAGGCTGGGACACCATATATTTT.

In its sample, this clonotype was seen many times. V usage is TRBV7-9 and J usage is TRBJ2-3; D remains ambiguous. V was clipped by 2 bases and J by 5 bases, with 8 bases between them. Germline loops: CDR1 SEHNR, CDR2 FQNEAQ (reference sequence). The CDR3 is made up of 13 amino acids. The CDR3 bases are TGTGCCAGCAGCTTACAGTATCAAGATACGCAGTATTTT. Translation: CASSLQYQDTQYF.